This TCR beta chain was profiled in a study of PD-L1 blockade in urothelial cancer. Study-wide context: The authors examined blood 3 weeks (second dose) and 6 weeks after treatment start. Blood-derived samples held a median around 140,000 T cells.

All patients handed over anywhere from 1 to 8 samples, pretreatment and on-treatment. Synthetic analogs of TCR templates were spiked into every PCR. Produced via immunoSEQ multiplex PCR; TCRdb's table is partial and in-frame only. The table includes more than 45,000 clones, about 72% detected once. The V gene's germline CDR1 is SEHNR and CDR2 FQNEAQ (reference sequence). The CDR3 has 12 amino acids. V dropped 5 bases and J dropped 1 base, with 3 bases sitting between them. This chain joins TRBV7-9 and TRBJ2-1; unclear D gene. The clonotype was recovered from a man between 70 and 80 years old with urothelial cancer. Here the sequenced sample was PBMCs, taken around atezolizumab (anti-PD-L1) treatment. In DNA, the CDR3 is TGTGCCAGCAGCGTATCCTACAATGAGCAGTTCTTC. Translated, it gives CASSVSYNEQFF.